The 7 T cell receptor beta chains presented below share a single source sample, sequenced in a study of post-analysis software for immune sequencing data. The antigens for these receptors are not known. General study results and limits: Patients carried several TRBV segments more frequently than controls did, and TRBV5-6, TRBV5-1 and TRBV20-1 were among them.

Researchers reported that TCR beta cDNA libraries carried unique molecular identifiers. TCRdb processed the PCR reads anew with MiXCR; each CDR3 protein has one entry. The sample lists fewer than 850,000 distinct CDR3 sequences; around 46% were seen once. Input material: blood. Source of these receptors: a girl aged 5 to 17 with multiple sclerosis.

This CDR3 reads CASSPNRTFLRADTQYF. Here the CDR3 DNA reads TGTGCCAGCAGCCCAAACCGGACTTTCTTACGAGCGGATACGCAGTATTTT. The V call is TRBV7-2, the J call TRBJ2-3; TRBD2 might be the D (5 bases). Germline CDR1 reads SGHTA; CDR2 reads FQGNSA. Trimming took off 5 bases at V and 6 bases at J, with 24 bases between the two ends. The CDR3 spans 17 residues. The entire variable domain, with the rest obtained from reference TRBV7-2 and TRBJ2-3, is as follows: GAGVSQSPSNKVTEKGKDVELRCDPISGHTALYWYRQSLGQGLEFLIYFQGNSAPDKSGLPSDRFSAERTGGSVSTLTIQRTQQEDSAVYLCASSPNRTFLRADTQYFGPGTRLTVL.

This clonotype has only a few counts. This chain uses TRBV7-9 with TRBJ2-7; D gene ambiguous. The length of the CDR3 is 14 residues. V lost 1 base and J 3 bases, leaving 10 bases between the germline ends. The germline V gene has CDR1 SEHNR and CDR2 FQNEAQ (reference sequence). In DNA, the CDR3 is TGTGCCAGCAGCTTAGTAAACAGCAACTACGAGCAGTACTTC. It specifies CASSLVNSNYEQYF.

The sample holds a few counts of this clonotype. The chain carries TRBV29-1 and TRBJ1-2; 7 positions agree with TRBD1. The CDR3 is made up of 12 amino acids. Germline CDR1 SQVTM, CDR2 ANQGSEA. Unmatched junction bases numbered 5, after V lost 4 bases and J lost 6 bases. The CDR3 loop is CSVANRGHGYTF. The CDR3, as DNA: TGCAGCGTTGCGAACAGGGGCCATGGCTACACCTTC.

In regard to this clonotype: One junction end disagrees with the germline gene, perhaps due to a read error. V gene TRBV7-9 combines with J gene TRBJ2-5; the D gene could be TRBD1 or TRBD2 (5 bases each). Germline lookup yields CDR1 SEHNR and CDR2 FQNEAQ (reference sequence). This CDR3 comprises 14 residues. CDR3 coding DNA: TGTGCCGGCAGCCCAGGGACGGGCATCGGGACCCAGTACTTC. Translated, it gives CAGSPGTGIGTQYF.

The chain uses TRBV7-9 and TRBJ2-4; TRBD2 matches at 8 bases. The CDR3 is made up of 18 amino acids. Germline-derived CDR1 and CDR2 are SEHNR and FQNEAQ (reference sequence). Losses at the gene ends were 5 bases for V and 0 bases for J; bases not matched to a gene: 12. CDR3 coding DNA: TGTGCCAGCAGCCTCCCGTCGCGGGGGGATCTAGCCAAAAACATTCAGTACTTC. It encodes CASSLPSRGDLAKNIQYF.

The genes are TRBV20-1 and TRBJ2-7, with D uncertain. V was cut by 3 bases and J by 8 bases, with 17 bases left in between. This CDR3 has 13 amino acids. Germline loops: CDR1 DFQATT, CDR2 SNEGSKA (reference sequence). CDR3 in amino acids: CSASRRNEEQQYF. The CDR3 DNA sequence: TGCAGTGCTAGTCGCAGGAACGAAGAACAGCAGTACTTC.

A single count supports this clonotype. The chain combines TRBV6-6 with TRBJ2-5; 13 bases are shared with TRBD2. This CDR3 is 14 amino acids long. Trimming at V came to 8 bases and at J to 2 bases, leaving 2 bases not matched to a gene. From germline, CDR1 is MNHNY and CDR2 SVGAGI (reference sequence). CDR3 nucleotides: TGTGCCAGCGCACTAGCGGGAGGGCAAGAGACCCAGTACTTC. This codes for CASALAGGQETQYF.